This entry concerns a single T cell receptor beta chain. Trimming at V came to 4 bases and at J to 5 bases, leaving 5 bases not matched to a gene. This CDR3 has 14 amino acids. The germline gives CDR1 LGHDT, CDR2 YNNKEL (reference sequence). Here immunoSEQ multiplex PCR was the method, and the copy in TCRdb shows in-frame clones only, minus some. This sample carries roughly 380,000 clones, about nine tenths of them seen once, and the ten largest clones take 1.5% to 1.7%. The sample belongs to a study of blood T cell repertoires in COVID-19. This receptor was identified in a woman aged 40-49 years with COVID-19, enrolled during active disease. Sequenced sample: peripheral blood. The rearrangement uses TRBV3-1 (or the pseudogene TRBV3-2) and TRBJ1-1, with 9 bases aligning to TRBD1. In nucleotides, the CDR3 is TGTGCCAGCAGCCGACAGGGGGGAGGGACTGAAGCTTTCTTT. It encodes CASSRQGGGTEAFF.